This T cell receptor (beta chain) was obtained from a study of post-analysis software for immune sequencing data. General study findings and limits: Samples prepared in the same batch strongly co-clustered by F measure. Roughly 5 TRBV segments occurring more often in patients than controls included TRBV5-6, TRBV5-1 and TRBV20-1. Relative to controls, patients with multiple sclerosis showed significantly lower normalized Chao1 diversity.

A few counts support this clonotype. Its matching antigen is unknown. Unique molecular identifiers tagged the TCR beta cDNA libraries. TCRdb itself ran the PCR reads through MiXCR, one entry per CDR3 protein. Of about 820,000 distinct CDR3 sequences in the sample, roughly half are singletons; the top ten hold 4.6%. J was trimmed by 0 bases and V by 3 bases; bases with no gene match: 5. Germline CDR1 reads DFQATT; CDR2 reads SNEGSKA (reference sequence). CDR3 length: 15 amino acids. V usage is TRBV20-1 and J usage is TRBJ2-1; 7 bases are a match to TRBD2. The receptor was derived from a girl aged 10 to 17 with multiple sclerosis. The specimen was blood. The CDR3 sequence is CSARVAGVSYNEQFF. The CDR3 DNA reads TGCAGTGCTAGGGTAGCGGGTGTCTCCTACAATGAGCAGTTCTTC.